This T cell receptor (beta chain) is drawn from a study of PD-L1 blockade in urothelial cancer. Study summary: Between 0 and 3 prior chemotherapy regimens had been given to patients.

With V trimmed by 4 bases and J by 1 base, 8 bases remained unmatched. The CDR3 has 17 amino acids. Per the germline V gene, CDR1 is LGHNA and CDR2 is YNFKEQ. Sequencing used immunoSEQ multiplex PCR; TCRdb keeps in-frame clones, though not all of them. The sample holds under 35,000 clones, 85% to 90% seen once. The receptor comes from a man aged 50 to 60 with urothelial cancer. This chain uses TRBV4-2 with TRBJ2-7, with 12 bases that match TRBD2. The source was PBMCs, collected around atezolizumab (anti-PD-L1) treatment. This chain's CDR3 is CASSLRSGTSGSYEQYF. For the CDR3, the DNA is TGTGCCAGCAGCCTCCGGTCGGGGACTAGCGGGTCCTACGAGCAGTACTTC.